The next 26 T cell receptor beta chains were all read from a single sample in a study of regulatory T cells in long-lasting Graves disease. Relying on iRepertoire HTBI primers and Arm-PCR of CDR3 regions, the team built TCR beta libraries. TCRdb reprocessed the multiplex PCR reads via MiXCR and lists one record per CDR3 protein. The table has hundreds of thousands of distinct CDR3 sequences, more than 15% seen once. Time point given: newly diagnosed GD, antithyroid drugs for less than 3 months. After RNA was extracted from PBMCs, the TCR library was made from it. The sample in question was peripheral blood mononuclear cells (PBMCs), obtained at new diagnosis, from a patient treated with antithyroid drugs. These receptors all come from a female donor with Graves disease.

J is TRBJ2-6 and V is TRBV12-3 or TRBV12-4, with 7 positions matching TRBD2. The junction had 3 bases not matched to a gene; V was cut back by 10 bases and J by 0 bases. The CDR3 covers 14 residues. The CDR3 spells CANKRDSGANVLTF. CDR3 sequence (DNA): TGTGCCAACAAGCGGGACTCTGGGGCCAACGTCCTGACTTTC.

This clonotype was counted at least ten times. The chain uses TRBV12-3 or TRBV12-4 and TRBJ2-7; D may correspond to TRBD1 or TRBD2 (7 bases each). The CDR3 is made up of 16 amino acids. The V and J ends lost 6 bases and 6 bases respectively, with 24 bases between them. CDR3 protein: CASRPSGGGILAEQYF. The DNA of the CDR3 is TGTGCCAGCAGGCCCTCAGGGGGAGGGATCCTAGCCGAGCAGTACTTC.

This clonotype was seen more than once but under ten times. The chain links TRBV3-1 to TRBJ2-7, with 12 bases aligning to TRBD2. This CDR3 is built from 14 residues. V trimming: 6 bases; J trimming: 5 bases; junction bases outside the gene matches: 5. The germline V gene encodes CDR1 LGHDT and CDR2 YNNKEL (reference sequence). CDR3 sequence (DNA): TGTGCCAGCAGGCTAGCGGGAGGGCCCCACGAGCAGTACTTC. Protein: CASRLAGGPHEQYF.

This clonotype was seen repeatedly, ten times or more. This sequence joins TRBV12-3 or TRBV12-4 and TRBJ2-1; D is possibly TRBD2 (5 bases). The length of the CDR3 is 17 residues. The V gene lost 0 bases and the J gene lost 6 bases, with 18 bases spanning the gap. CDR3 nucleotides: TGTGCCAGCAGTTTAGCGCTTGGGCTAGCTAGGCGCAATGAGCAGTTCTTC. Translation gives CASSLALGLARRNEQFF.

Note on this clonotype: Being one base from a much bigger clone, this may be a read error. The V call is TRBV6-2 or TRBV6-3, the J call TRBJ2-3; 14 nucleotides agree with TRBD2. The end of the DNA aligns better with TRBJ2-1, so the J call may be wrong. There are 16 residues in the CDR3. Looked up from germline, CDR1 is MNHEY and CDR2 is SVGEGT. This CDR3 is CASGNPGLAGENEQFF. The CDR3 DNA reads as TGTGCCAGCGGTAATCCGGGACTAGCGGGAGAAAATGAGCAGTTCTTC.

This clonotype showed up many times. The gene calls are TRBV7-9 and TRBJ2-7, with a possible D match to TRBD2 (5 bases). V lost 2 bases, J lost 2 bases, and 10 bases lay in between. Germline assignment: CDR1 SEHNR and CDR2 FQNEAQ (reference sequence). This CDR3 contains 14 residues. The chain's CDR3 is CASSLSSNTYEQYF. The DNA for the CDR3 is TGTGCCAGCAGCTTATCTAGCAACACCTACGAGCAGTACTTC.

This sequence joins TRBV7-9 and TRBJ2-3; TRBD1 aligns across 8 bases. The CDR3 is made up of 12 amino acids. CDR1 is SEHNR and CDR2 is FQNEAQ in the germline V gene (reference sequence). V lost 8 bases and J lost 5; bases outside the gene matches: 3. CDR3 nucleotide sequence: TGTGCCAGCTCAGGACAGGGAGATACGCAGTATTTT. Protein: CASSGQGDTQYF.

In this sample, this clonotype turned up many times. V and J are TRBV12-3 or TRBV12-4 and TRBJ2-3, with 7 positions matching TRBD2. V shed 1 base, J shed 2 bases, and the junction held 6 bases outside the gene matches. This CDR3 has 16 amino acids. The CDR3 spells CASSLETAGATDTQYF. CDR3 nucleotides: TGTGCCAGCAGTTTAGAGACGGCGGGAGCCACAGATACGCAGTATTTT.

There are many counts of this clonotype. J is TRBJ2-4 and V is TRBV6-1, with 7 nucleotides matching TRBD1. Per the germline V gene, CDR1 is MNHNS and CDR2 is SASEGT. Trimming removed 7 bases from V and 5 bases from J; junction bases left unmatched: 5. The CDR3 is 13 residues long. CDR3 protein: CASTRTGQNIQYF. Here the CDR3 DNA reads TGTGCCAGCACTCGGACAGGACAAAACATTCAGTACTTC.

This clonotype has a count of ten or more. The chain couples TRBV5-1 to TRBJ2-5; D is uncertain. This CDR3 spans 14 amino acids. Germline CDR1 is SGHRS and CDR2 is YFSETQ. V lost 3 bases and J 0 bases, leaving 9 bases between the germline ends. CDR3 residues: CASSSELNQETQYF. The CDR3 coding sequence is TGCGCCAGCAGCTCCGAATTAAACCAAGAGACCCAGTACTTC.

Worth noting for this clonotype: With a far larger clone one base away, a read error is the likely cause. The rearrangement links TRBV11-2 to TRBJ2-7, with TRBD2 matching over 10 bases. Germline lookup yields CDR1 SGHAT and CDR2 FQNNGV. V dropped 5 bases and J dropped 7; count of bases not matched to a gene: 14. The CDR3 runs 16 residues. CDR3 DNA: TGTGCCAGCAGCGGATGGACTAGCGGCTTATACAATGAGCAGTACTTC. Translating gives CASSGWTSGLYNEQYF.

This sequence joins TRBV2 and TRBJ1-3; 9 nucleotides line up with TRBD1. This CDR3 has 15 amino acids. V gave up 6 bases and J gave up 0 bases; unmatched junction bases: 3. CDR1 is SNHLY, CDR2 FYNNEI, per germline. The CDR3 is CASRSQGASGNTIYF. CDR3 DNA sequence: TGTGCCAGCAGGTCACAGGGGGCCTCTGGAAACACCATATATTTT.

CDR3 region: CASIAPGHLIPTNEKLFF. CDR3 DNA: TGTGCCAGCATCGCGCCGGGACACCTAATCCCAACTAATGAAAAACTGTTTTTT. The gene calls are TRBV5-4 and TRBJ1-4; TRBD1 might be the D (6 bases). CDR1 SGHNT and CDR2 YYREEE come from the germline V gene (reference sequence). V shed 6 bases and J shed 0 bases, with 21 bases lying between them. This CDR3 is built from 18 residues.

In its sample, this clonotype was seen many times. The gene calls are TRBV3-1 and TRBJ2-3; the match to TRBD2 covers 12 bases. With V trimmed by 1 base and J by 3 bases, 2 bases remained unmatched. The germline V gene encodes CDR1 LGHDT and CDR2 YNNKEL (reference sequence). The CDR3 is 16 amino acids. CDR3 bases: TGTGCCAGCAGCCAAGTCCTAGCGGGAGGGACAGATACGCAGTATTTT. It yields the protein CASSQVLAGGTDTQYF.

This clonotype was seen more than once but under ten times. The chain uses TRBV7-9 and TRBJ2-3, with D unclear. The CDR3 runs to 13 residues. Germline assignment: CDR1 SEHNR and CDR2 FQNEAQ (reference sequence). Trimming took 6 bases from V and 6 from J, leaving 13 bases between them. CDR3 nucleotide sequence: TGTGCCAGCAGGCCTTCTATGAGGGATACGCAGTATTTT. It specifies CASRPSMRDTQYF. The full variable domain, completed using reference TRBV7-9 and TRBJ2-3, is DTGVSQNPRHKITKRGQNVTFRCDPISEHNRLYWYRQTLGQGPEFLTYFQNEAQLEKSRLLSDRFSAERPKGSFSTLEIQRTEQGDSAMYLCASRPSMRDTQYFGPGTRLTVL.

A remark on this clonotype: This may be a read error: a much more frequent sequence differs by one nucleotide. The J gene is TRBJ2-5, the V gene TRBV7-9; a possible D gene is TRBD1 (5 bases). The V gene's germline CDR1 is SEHNR and CDR2 FQNEAQ (reference sequence). The length of the CDR3 is 14 residues. The CDR3 here is CASSLVTVQETRYF. CDR3 sequence (DNA): TGTGCCAGCAGCTTAGTGACAGTCCAAGAGACCCGGTACTTC.

This clonotype was recorded many times. This chain joins TRBV6-1 and TRBJ2-1; no definite D call. This CDR3 has 14 residues. Germline CDR1 MNHNS, CDR2 SASEGT. V dropped 5 bases and J dropped 6 bases, with 14 bases sitting between them. The CDR3 reads CASSRAQSSNEQFF. For the CDR3, the DNA is TGTGCCAGCAGTCGGGCCCAGTCAAGCAATGAGCAGTTCTTC.

Details on this clonotype: This probably arose from a read error, given a far larger clone one base away. J is TRBJ2-5 and V is TRBV6-1; weak D call: TRBD2 (5 bases). The J call could be wrong; TRBJ2-7 is a better fit for the DNA end. Looked up from germline, CDR1 is MNHNS and CDR2 is SASEGT. The CDR3 length is 15 residues. CDR3 protein: CASSEASSTGYEQYF. For the CDR3, the DNA is TGTGCCAGCAGTGAAGCCTCTTCAACGGGGTACGAGCAGTACTTC.

This clonotype was recorded at least ten times. This rearrangement joins TRBV13 to TRBJ2-5; TRBD1 matches 9 bases. Trimming took 2 bases from V and 5 from J; bases not matched to a gene: 9. The germline V gene encodes CDR1 PRHDT and CDR2 FYEKMQ (reference sequence). The CDR3 contains 16 residues. This CDR3 reads CASSLFWDRDGETQYF. The CDR3 nucleotides are TGTGCCAGCAGCTTATTTTGGGACAGGGACGGGGAGACCCAGTACTTC. Supplemented by reference TRBV13 and TRBJ2-5, the full variable domain reads AAGVIQSPRHLIKEKRETATLKCYPIPRHDTVYWYQQGPGQDPQFLISFYEKMQSDKGSIPDRFSAQQFSDYHSELNMSSLELGDSALYFCASSLFWDRDGETQYFGPGTRLLVL.

The chain combines TRBV9 with TRBJ1-5; TRBD1 agrees at 7 bases. This CDR3 has 15 residues. With 3 bases clipped from V and 3 bases from J, the junction kept 6 bases outside the gene matches. Germline CDR1 is SGDLS and CDR2 is YYNGEE. In DNA form, the CDR3 reads TGTGCCAGCAGCGGGGGGGACAGCACCAATCAGCCCCAGCATTTT. Its protein product is CASSGGDSTNQPQHF.

The sample holds many counts of this clonotype. For the CDR3, the DNA is TGTGCCAGCAGATTGTGGGGTACAGATACGCAGTATTTT. Encoded protein: CASRLWGTDTQYF. The V and J genes are TRBV5-6 and TRBJ2-3; D is ambiguous. This CDR3 is built from 13 residues. Trimming took 5 bases from V and 3 from J, leaving 10 bases between them. Looked up from germline, CDR1 is SGHDT and CDR2 is YYEEEE. The whole variable domain, remainder taken from reference TRBV5-6 and TRBJ2-3, is DAGVTQSPTHLIKTRGQQVTLRCSPKSGHDTVSWYQQALGQGPQFIFQYYEEEERQRGNFPDRFSGHQFPNYSSELNVNALLLGDSALYLCASRLWGTDTQYFGPGTRLTVL.

This clonotype was seen at least ten times. The rearrangement uses TRBV20-1 and TRBJ2-1, with 9 nucleotides matching TRBD2. CDR3 length equals 15 residues. Germline lookup yields CDR1 DFQATT and CDR2 SNEGSKA (reference sequence). The V gene end was trimmed by 4 bases and the J gene end by 7 bases; junction bases not matched to a gene: 11. The CDR3 here is CSANIAGVVRNEQFF. CDR3 coding DNA: TGCAGTGCTAACATAGCGGGAGTGGTTAGGAATGAGCAGTTCTTC.

This clonotype occurred many times. The V call is TRBV5-4, the J call TRBJ2-3; D tentatively reads TRBD1 or TRBD2 (5 bases each). This CDR3 contains 15 residues. The germline CDR1 and CDR2 sequences are SGHNT and YYREEE (reference sequence). Between the trimmed V and J ends, which lost 7 bases and 2 bases, there was a span of 17 bases. CDR3 bases: TGTGCCAGCTCTCCCGGAGAGGGGTTCACAGATACGCAGTATTTT. Translation gives CASSPGEGFTDTQYF.

There are many counts of this clonotype. The chain carries TRBV20-1 and TRBJ1-2, with 8 bases aligning to TRBD1. The CDR3 totals 15 residues. Trimming at V came to 0 bases and at J to 7 bases, leaving 10 bases not matched to a gene. Germline values: CDR1 DFQATT, CDR2 SNEGSKA (reference sequence). The CDR3 DNA follows: TGCAGTGCTAGAGAATTGGACAGGGTGGAGGGTGGCTACACCTTC. This codes for CSARELDRVEGGYTF.

Many counts were recorded for this clonotype. V is TRBV7-8 and J is TRBJ2-7; either TRBD1 or TRBD2 may fit D (6 bases each). The V and J ends lost 5 bases and 3 bases respectively, with 20 bases between them. The CDR3 runs to 16 residues. The V gene's germline CDR1 is SGHVS and CDR2 FQNEAQ. The CDR3 is CASSPGVVGQSYEQYF. The CDR3 DNA follows: TGTGCCAGCAGCCCGGGGGTTGTGGGACAAAGCTACGAGCAGTACTTC.

This clonotype was counted at least ten times. The genes are TRBV27 and TRBJ2-1; D gene unclear. V was cut by 3 bases and J by 7 bases, with 10 bases left in between. Germline V gene data show CDR1 as MNHEY and CDR2 as SMNVEV (reference sequence). The CDR3 spans 13 residues. CDR3 region: CASSFSTRNEQFF. The CDR3 DNA reads as TGTGCCAGCAGTTTCTCAACACGGAATGAGCAGTTCTTC.